Following are 16 T cell receptor beta chains from one sample sequenced in a study of human T cells and chemical hapten exposure. Time point defined: patch test 1, 2 weeks after DPC sensitization. The treatment denotes: therapeutic diphenylcyclopropenone sensitization with weekly scalp DPC. TCRdb ran MiXCR on the RACE reads and lists one entry per CDR3 protein. The table records some 380,000 distinct CDR3 sequences, roughly 5% of them present only once. The sample was whole blood, taken in connection with sensitization to the hapten diphenylcyclopropenone (DPC). The receptors were gathered from a woman between 45 and 65 years old with alopecia areata. Some clones in this sample may be carry-over from other donors' samples.

This clonotype has just a few counts. The CDR3 loop reads CASTPGGPSYNEQFF. Here the CDR3 DNA reads TGTGCCAGCACCCCAGGGGGGCCCTCCTACAATGAGCAGTTCTTC. The chain uses TRBV27 and TRBJ2-1; weak D call: TRBD1 (7 bases). Trimming cost V 7 bases and J 0 bases, with 13 bases left between them. In germline, CDR1 is MNHEY, CDR2 SMNVEV (reference sequence). This CDR3 has 15 residues.

There are many counts of this clonotype. This sequence joins TRBV27 and TRBJ2-7, with D possibly being TRBD2 (5 bases). Deletions cut 3 bases from V and 1 base from J, with 7 bases between. Germline V CDR1 and CDR2: MNHEY, SMNVEV (reference sequence). This CDR3 is 13 amino acids long. The CDR3 loop reads CASSFRESYEQYF. CDR3 sequence (DNA): TGTGCCAGCAGTTTTAGGGAGTCCTACGAGCAGTACTTC.

The rearrangement joins TRBV6-2 or TRBV6-3 to TRBJ2-3, with 12 bases aligning to TRBD2. Looked up from germline, CDR1 is MNHEY and CDR2 is SVGEGT. Trimming at V came to 9 bases and at J to 7 bases, leaving 14 bases not matched to a gene. The CDR3 spans 16 residues. CDR3 amino acids: CASRDWLAGGPNTQYF. The CDR3 DNA is TGTGCCAGTAGGGACTGGCTAGCGGGGGGGCCGAATACGCAGTATTTT.

This chain joins TRBV6-1 and TRBJ1-5; 7 nucleotides agree with TRBD1. J lost 7 bases, V lost 5 bases, and 8 bases had no gene match. The CDR3 contains 14 residues. Germline CDR1 MNHNS, CDR2 SASEGT. The CDR3 loop reads CASSLDRARQPQHF. CDR3 nucleotides: TGTGCCAGCAGTCTCGACAGGGCGAGGCAGCCCCAGCATTTT.

This clonotype was detected a few times. This chain links TRBV10-3 with TRBJ2-2; 8 bases are shared with TRBD2. Per germline, CDR1 ENHRY and CDR2 SYGVKD. The CDR3 has 16 amino acids. V gave up 5 bases and J gave up 7 bases; unmatched junction bases: 12. The CDR3 here is CAISTPAGGMIGELFF. Here the CDR3 DNA reads TGTGCCATCAGTACCCCCGCGGGGGGAATGATCGGGGAGCTGTTTTTT.

This clonotype was seen many times. The chain recombines TRBV6-6 with TRBJ1-3; D is uncertain. V dropped 5 bases and J dropped 1 base, with 6 bases sitting between them. The CDR3 extends over 13 amino acids. Germline V CDR1 and CDR2: MNHNY, SVGAGI (reference sequence). CDR3 sequence: CASSTDSGNTIYF. CDR3 coding DNA: TGTGCCAGCAGTACGGATTCTGGAAACACCATATATTTT.

The rearrangement joins TRBV6-5 to TRBJ1-3; 7 bases match TRBD1. CDR1 is MNHEY, CDR2 SVGAGI, per germline. CDR3 length: 15 residues. The J segment lost 0 bases and the V segment lost 5 bases, leaving 4 bases of the junction unmatched. The CDR3 protein is CASSRGQTSGNTIYF. The CDR3 DNA is TGTGCCAGCAGTCGGGGACAGACCTCTGGAAACACCATATATTTT.

The chain joins TRBV24-1 to TRBJ2-3, with a possible D match to TRBD2 (6 bases). Germline V CDR1 and CDR2: KGHDR, SFDVKD. CDR3 size: 17 residues. V was clipped by 0 bases and J by 2 bases, with 14 bases between them. In DNA form, the CDR3 reads TGTGCCACCAGTGATTTGCCCCAGGGAGGCCTCACAGATACGCAGTATTTT. It is translated as CATSDLPQGGLTDTQYF.

This clonotype was seen a few times. This chain joins TRBV4-1 and TRBJ1-5, with TRBD1 as a possible D gene (5 bases). CDR1 MGHRA and CDR2 YSYEKL come from the germline V gene. Trimming removed 2 bases from V and 4 bases from J, with 12 bases in between. This CDR3 has 15 residues. CDR3 amino acids: CASSQITGSNQPQHF. The CDR3 DNA reads TGCGCCAGCAGCCAAATTACAGGATCAAATCAGCCCCAGCATTTT.

This clonotype was seen repeatedly, ten times or more. The chain joins TRBV20-1 to TRBJ2-7; D uncertain. Germline CDR1 and CDR2: DFQATT and SNEGSKA (reference sequence). Trimming stripped 5 bases from V and 4 bases from J, with 6 bases between. The CDR3 length is 10 residues. CDR3 amino acids: CSAALYEQYF. The CDR3, as DNA: TGCAGTGCTGCCCTTTACGAGCAGTACTTC.

In its sample, this clonotype was seen a few times. The chain joins TRBV15 to TRBJ2-1; 8 bases are a match to TRBD2. Germline CDR1 LNHNV, CDR2 YYDKDF (reference sequence). With V trimmed by 0 bases and J by 4 bases, 11 bases remained unmatched. The CDR3 runs to 18 residues. The CDR3 DNA is TGTGCCACCAGCAGAGATTGGCTCGGCGGGGGGAGGTACAATGAGCAGTTCTTC. It translates to CATSRDWLGGGRYNEQFF.

The chain recombines TRBV30 with TRBJ1-1, with D possibly being TRBD1 (6 bases). The germline V gene encodes CDR1 GTSNPN and CDR2 SVGIG (reference sequence). The CDR3 extends over 13 amino acids. V shed 2 bases and J shed 5 bases, with 12 bases lying between them. The CDR3 region is CAWSTTGYTEAFF. CDR3 DNA sequence: TGTGCCTGGAGTACCACAGGGTATACTGAAGCTTTCTTT.

This clonotype was observed at least ten times. The chain has TRBV4-2 and TRBJ2-5, with D uncertain. Trimming left V 1 base short and J 2 bases short, with 8 bases between. This CDR3 has 14 amino acids. Germline CDR1 reads LGHNA; CDR2 reads YNFKEQ. The CDR3 here is CASSQVVGQETQYF. Here the CDR3 DNA reads TGTGCCAGCAGCCAAGTGGTCGGGCAAGAGACCCAGTACTTC.

The chain joins TRBV13 to TRBJ1-2; weak D call: TRBD1 (6 bases). The germline V gene has CDR1 PRHDT and CDR2 FYEKMQ (reference sequence). CDR3 length: 16 amino acids. Trimming stripped 4 bases from V and 2 bases from J, with 17 bases between. The CDR3: CASSSPSGAENYGYTF. As DNA, the CDR3 is TGTGCCAGCAGCTCCCCCTCAGGGGCGGAAAACTATGGCTACACCTTC.

The sample holds many counts of this clonotype. V gene TRBV3-1 combines with J gene TRBJ1-3; weak D call: TRBD1 (5 bases). Deletions cut 4 bases from V and 2 bases from J, with 15 bases between. CDR1 and CDR2 from the germline V gene are LGHDT and YNNKEL (reference sequence). The CDR3 sequence is 16 residues long. The CDR3 DNA reads as TGTGCCAGCAGCCCATTCAGGGAATCCGCTGGAAACACCATATATTTT. Amino acids: CASSPFRESAGNTIYF.

In this sample, this clonotype turned up a few times. The chain recombines TRBV20-1 with TRBJ2-3, with TRBD2 matching 8 bases. This CDR3 region has 14 residues. Germline loops: CDR1 DFQATT, CDR2 SNEGSKA (reference sequence). V dropped 6 bases and J dropped 0; count of bases not matched to a gene: 5. The CDR3 DNA reads TGCAGTGCCTGGAGCGGGGGAAGCACAGATACGCAGTATTTT. Encoded protein: CSAWSGGSTDTQYF.